This T cell receptor (beta chain) was observed in a study of shared clonotypes between healthy human individuals. Method: immunoSEQ multiplex PCR; TCRdb's copy keeps in-frame clones and lacks some. This sample has some 1,400,000 clones, with roughly 96% found just once. This CDR3 has 17 residues. The junction had 7 bases not matched to a gene; V was cut back by 0 bases and J by 0 bases. Germline V CDR1 and CDR2: SGHDN, FVKESK. None of the donors, who were healthy HIV-negative adults, had recently had acute infections or vaccinations. The J gene is TRBJ2-5, the V gene TRBV14; 7 bases are a match to TRBD1. The TCR was taken from a man in his thirties or forties in good health. The sample comprised naive CD4+ T cells sorted from blood. Described subset: CD45RA+ positively selected. CDR3 DNA: TGTGCCAGCAGCCAAGAAAGGGACAGAAAAAACCAAGAGACCCAGTACTTC. This sequence encodes CASSQERDRKNQETQYF.